This T cell receptor (beta chain) was documented in a study of T-cell reconstitution after alpha-beta-depleted transplantation in children. Turning to this clonotype: What it binds is not known.

Preparation of the TCRbeta library used unique molecular identifiers. TCRdb fed the PCR reads into MiXCR, producing one record per CDR3 protein. The sample has tens of thousands of distinct CDR3 sequences, 18% seen once. Findings and caveats of the study: The authors attributed T-cell counts and diversity one year after transplant mostly to newly produced T cells. In some patients, recipient T cells and intrathymic progenitors surviving conditioning explained high day-60 diversity. At around two months after transplant, the alpha-beta T cells were reportedly derived from several hundred expanded clones that came from non-depleted graft cells.

Trimming took 0 bases from V and 2 from J; bases not matched to a gene: 7. This CDR3 is built from 16 residues. Germline CDR1 is SGHAT and CDR2 is FQNNGV. The input for sequencing was PBMCs, mostly from graft donor cells, taken 360 days after TCRalphabeta/CD19-depleted stem cell transplant. The clonotype originates from a male patient aged 2-15 years who had a stem cell transplant for acute lymphoblastic leukemia, so the T cells may come from the graft donor. This chain connects TRBV11-2 to TRBJ2-7; 7 bases are shared with TRBD1. DNA of the CDR3: TGTGCCAGCAGCTTAGACGCGGCAGGGGGTCCCTACGAGCAGTACTTC. It is translated as CASSLDAAGGPYEQYF.